The 27 T cell receptor beta chains presented below share a single source sample, sequenced in a study of shared clonotypes between healthy human individuals. Generated by immunoSEQ multiplex PCR, the TCRdb table keeps only in-frame clones and is missing some. The sample shows a few million clones, over 85% of them seen only once. The material sequenced was naive CD4+ T cells sorted from blood. Subset noted: CD45RA+ positively selected. The origin of the receptors is a man aged 18 to 29 in good health.

There are a few counts of this clone. Other DNA variants within this sample encode the same CDR3. This chain links TRBV29-1 with TRBJ1-2, with 7 bases that match TRBD1. From germline, CDR1 is SQVTM and CDR2 ANQGSEA. Germline trimming cut 5 bases from V and 5 bases from J; bases unmatched to any gene: 5. This CDR3 comprises 12 residues. CDR3 nucleotides: TGCAGCGTTTTCCGACAGGGTTATGGCTACACCTTC. Amino acid sequence: CSVFRQGYGYTF.

The chain combines TRBV28 with TRBJ2-7, with a possible D match to TRBD1 (6 bases). This CDR3 spans 14 amino acids. The germline V gene encodes CDR1 MDHEN and CDR2 SYDVKM. Trimming pared 3 bases from V and 5 bases from J, leaving 14 bases between. The CDR3 DNA is TGTGCCAGCAGTTTGGTACAGGGTACAAACGAGCAGTACTTC. Translating it yields CASSLVQGTNEQYF.

This clone was detected once. Other DNA sequences in this specimen translate into the identical CDR3. This chain connects TRBV7-2 to TRBJ2-1; 12 bases are shared with TRBD2. CDR3 size: 15 residues. V trimming: 1 base; J trimming: 8 bases; junction bases outside the gene matches: 3. CDR1 and CDR2 (germline): SGHTA, FQGNSA. The CDR3 DNA reads TGTGCCAGCAGCTTAGAACTAGCGGGAGGTTATGAGCAGTTCTTC. Translating it yields CASSLELAGGYEQFF.

This clone showed up just once. The chain has TRBV5-6 and TRBJ2-7, with D perhaps matching TRBD2 (6 bases). Per the germline V gene, CDR1 is SGHDT and CDR2 is YYEEEE. The CDR3 runs to 14 residues. Trimming stripped 4 bases from V and 1 base from J, with 12 bases between. The CDR3 bases are TGTGCCAGCAGCAGGGGACTGACTTCCTACGAGCAGTACTTC. The encoded protein is CASSRGLTSYEQYF. Filled out from reference TRBV5-6 and TRBJ2-7, the complete variable domain reads DAGVTQSPTHLIKTRGQQVTLRCSPKSGHDTVSWYQQALGQGPQFIFQYYEEEERQRGNFPDRFSGHQFPNYSSELNVNALLLGDSALYLCASSRGLTSYEQYFGPGTRLTVT.

V usage is TRBV5-4 and J usage is TRBJ1-2, with D perhaps TRBD1 (5 bases). The CDR3 extends over 15 amino acids. CDR1 is SGHNT and CDR2 is YYREEE in the germline V gene (reference sequence). V was clipped by 4 bases and J by 1 base, with 14 bases between them. This CDR3 is CASSPNPDSNYGYTF. CDR3 in DNA: TGTGCCAGCAGCCCCAACCCCGACAGTAACTATGGCTACACCTTC.

The chain links TRBV14 to TRBJ2-3; 9 positions match TRBD2. The CDR3 has 18 residues. CDR1 and CDR2 from the germline V gene are SGHDN and FVKESK. The V segment lost 4 bases and the J segment 1 base; nucleotides outside the gene matches: 12. The CDR3 DNA sequence: TGTGCCAGCAGCCGGGGAGGGCTAGCGGGACGCCGCACAGATACGCAGTATTTT. The encoded protein is CASSRGGLAGRRTDTQYF.

The chain recombines TRBV6-1 with TRBJ1-5, with 7 bases that match TRBD1. Germline-derived CDR1 and CDR2 are MNHNS and SASEGT. The CDR3 covers 15 residues. V was clipped by 4 bases and J by 6 bases; unmatched bases: 9. The DNA of the CDR3 is TGTGCCAGCAGTGGAGTTGACAGGGTTGGTCAGCCCCAGCATTTT. It codes for CASSGVDRVGQPQHF.

The chain carries TRBV9 and TRBJ2-2; no clear D. Trimming cost V 0 bases and J 4 bases, with 13 bases left between them. Germline CDR1 SGDLS, CDR2 YYNGEE. The CDR3 sequence is 16 residues long. The DNA for the CDR3 is TGTGCCAGCAGCGTAGCGGCCTCAGAGTCCACCGGGGAGCTGTTTTTT. Protein sequence: CASSVAASESTGELFF.

The chain has TRBV18 and TRBJ2-6; D might be TRBD1 or TRBD2, each matching 6 bases. Trimming took 0 bases from V and 0 from J, leaving 15 bases between them. The CDR3 sequence is 19 residues long. The V gene's germline CDR1 is KGHSH and CDR2 LQKENI. CDR3 in DNA: TGTGCCAGCTCACCACCCGGGATGGGGGGCCACTCTGGGGCCAACGTCCTGACTTTC. Its protein is CASSPPGMGGHSGANVLTF.

The chain employs TRBV14 and TRBJ2-7, with D possibly TRBD1 on 6 matching bases. The CDR3 is 11 residues long. The germline V gene encodes CDR1 SGHDN and CDR2 FVKESK. V shed 5 bases and J shed 11 bases, with 13 bases lying between them. The CDR3 region is CASSFDRKKYF. Written as DNA, the CDR3 is TGTGCCAGCAGCTTTGACAGGAAGAAGTACTTC.

This chain links TRBV28 with TRBJ1-1; D is undetermined. This CDR3 spans 14 amino acids. Germline loops: CDR1 MDHEN, CDR2 SYDVKM. Deletions cut 3 bases from V and 0 bases from J, with 8 bases between. CDR3 nucleotide sequence: TGTGCCAGCAGTTTCCCCCCACTGAACACTGAAGCTTTCTTT. This translates into CASSFPPLNTEAFF.

The CDR3, as DNA: TGTGCCAGCCAAAGAACGGGGGACAATGAGCAGTTCTTC. Its translation: CASQRTGDNEQFF. The chain combines TRBV16 with TRBJ2-1, with D maybe TRBD2 (6 bases). The germline CDR1 and CDR2 sequences are KGHSY and FQNENV. The CDR3 has 13 residues. V was cut by 8 bases and J by 5 bases, with 13 bases left in between.

The rearrangement links TRBV5-1 to TRBJ1-3; no clear D gene. Per the germline V gene, CDR1 is SGHRS and CDR2 is YFSETQ. Trimming removed 0 bases from V and 3 bases from J, with 13 bases in between. The CDR3 is made up of 16 amino acids. CDR3 protein: CASSLDIFKNGNTIYF. CDR3 sequence (DNA): TGCGCCAGCAGCTTGGACATCTTTAAGAATGGAAACACCATATATTTT.

The V gene is TRBV10-3, the J gene TRBJ2-5, with 14 bases matching TRBD2. Losses at the gene ends were 4 bases for V and 6 bases for J; bases not matched to a gene: 10. The CDR3 is 17 residues long. Germline CDR1 is ENHRY and CDR2 is SYGVKD. The CDR3 region has the DNA TGTGCCATCAGTGGGAATGGGACTAGCGGGAGTTGGAAGACCCAGTACTTC. Amino acids: CAISGNGTSGSWKTQYF.

This rearrangement joins TRBV6-1 to TRBJ1-5; a possible D gene is TRBD1 (5 bases). CDR1 and CDR2 (germline): MNHNS, SASEGT. The germline V and J ends were trimmed by 8 bases and 2 bases, with 7 bases remaining between them. CDR3 length equals 12 residues. The DNA of the CDR3 is TGTGCCAGCTGGGGGGGCAATCAGCCCCAGCATTTT. Translation: CASWGGNQPQHF.

This clone has just one count. The chain carries TRBV7-3 and TRBJ2-7, with 11 bases fitting TRBD2. The CDR3 is made up of 15 amino acids. The V gene end was trimmed by 0 bases and the J gene end by 3 bases; junction bases not matched to a gene: 1. Germline values: CDR1 SGHTA, CDR2 FQGTGA. CDR3 in amino acids: CASSLTSGGDYEQYF. As DNA, the CDR3 is TGTGCCAGCAGCTTAACTAGCGGGGGGGACTACGAGCAGTACTTC. The entire variable domain, with the rest obtained from reference TRBV7-3 and TRBJ2-7, is as follows: GAGVSQTPSNKVTEKGKYVELRCDPISGHTALYWYRQSLGQGPEFLIYFQGTGAADDSGLPNDRFFAVRPEGSVSTLKIQRTERGDSAVYLCASSLTSGGDYEQYFGPGTRLTVT.

The chain carries TRBV9 and TRBJ1-1; D call uncertain. CDR1 and CDR2 (germline): SGDLS, YYNGEE. Trimming left V 0 bases short and J 4 bases short, with 13 bases between. CDR3 length: 15 residues. The CDR3 is CASSVEEGRVTEAFF. The CDR3 region has the DNA TGTGCCAGCAGCGTAGAAGAAGGGAGGGTCACTGAAGCTTTCTTT.

The chain uses TRBV5-4 and TRBJ1-5; D not certain. The germline gives CDR1 SGHNT, CDR2 YYREEE (reference sequence). Trimming took 1 base from V and 7 from J, leaving 15 bases between them. CDR3 length: 15 residues. The CDR3 here is CASSLSPGWEQPQHF. The CDR3, as DNA: TGTGCCAGCAGCTTGAGTCCAGGATGGGAACAGCCCCAGCATTTT.

The sample holds one count of this clone. The CDR3 sequence is CASSESTDREQYF. The CDR3 coding sequence is TGCGCCAGCAGTGAGTCGACTGACCGGGAGCAGTACTTC. This chain connects TRBV10-1 to TRBJ2-7; no firm D call. V lost 0 bases and J 7 bases, leaving 10 bases between the germline ends. The germline gives CDR1 WNHNN, CDR2 SYGVQD (reference sequence). This CDR3 has 13 amino acids.

This CDR3 reads CASSKGKTSGDQETQYF. The CDR3, as DNA: TGTGCCAGCAGCAAAGGGAAGACTAGCGGAGACCAAGAGACCCAGTACTTC. The chain recombines TRBV21-1 with TRBJ2-5; TRBD2 was called by the table and not checked on the DNA. TRBV21-1 is given as a pseudogene. CDR3 size: 17 residues.

The chain links TRBV28 to TRBJ2-4, with D perhaps TRBD1 (6 bases). CDR1 is MDHEN, CDR2 SYDVKM, per germline. The CDR3 extends over 17 amino acids. Trimming cost V 6 bases and J 8 bases, with 26 bases left between them. The CDR3 is CASSSPSLAGEKDIQYF. CDR3 nucleotides: TGTGCCAGCAGCTCCCCATCTTTGGCAGGGGAGAAGGACATTCAGTACTTC.

This rearrangement joins TRBV9 to TRBJ2-2; TRBD1 matches 9 bases. CDR1 and CDR2 from the germline V gene are SGDLS and YYNGEE. The V gene end was trimmed by 3 bases and the J gene end by 5 bases; junction bases not matched to a gene: 8. This CDR3 comprises 16 residues. CDR3 in amino acids: CASSDTGTGLTGELFF. CDR3 nucleotide sequence: TGTGCCAGCAGCGACACCGGGACAGGGTTGACCGGGGAGCTGTTTTTT.

The rearrangement uses TRBV10-3 and TRBJ2-5, with D possibly called TRBD1 or TRBD2 (5 bases each). V gave up 6 bases and J gave up 7 bases, with 12 bases separating them. CDR3 length: 12 residues. Germline CDR1 and CDR2: ENHRY and SYGVKD. CDR3 region: CAIRGPEGTQYF. CDR3 DNA: TGTGCCATCAGGGGACCCGAAGGGACCCAGTACTTC.

This clone was counted between two and nine times. The chain has TRBV10-3 and TRBJ1-1, with 7 bases matching TRBD1. CDR1 and CDR2 from the germline V gene are ENHRY and SYGVKD. The V segment lost 6 bases and the J segment 1 base; nucleotides outside the gene matches: 5. This CDR3 contains 14 residues. The CDR3 spells CAIRGTVKNTEAFF. DNA of the CDR3: TGTGCCATCAGGGGGACAGTAAAGAACACTGAAGCTTTCTTT.

The CDR3 loop is CASSSSSGRASDTQYF. The CDR3 DNA reads TGTGCCAGCAGCTCGAGTAGCGGGAGGGCCTCCGATACGCAGTATTTT. This chain connects TRBV7-6 to TRBJ2-3; 11 bases align to TRBD2. The V and J ends lost 4 bases and 6 bases, in that order; junction bases with no gene match: 9. In germline, CDR1 is SGHVS, CDR2 FNYEAQ. CDR3 size: 16 residues.

A note on this clone: In the same sample, other DNA sequences code for this CDR3. V gene TRBV6-5 combines with J gene TRBJ1-2, with D maybe TRBD1 (5 bases). The CDR3 length is 14 residues. From germline, CDR1 is MNHEY and CDR2 SVGAGI. Trimming stripped 6 bases from V and 2 bases from J, with 13 bases between. The CDR3: CASRTGGVNYGYTF. The DNA for the CDR3 is TGTGCCAGCAGGACCGGGGGGGTGAACTATGGCTACACCTTC.

This clone was counted a single time. The chain uses TRBV12-5 and TRBJ2-5; D tentatively reads TRBD1 or TRBD2 (6 bases each). CDR1 is LGHNT and CDR2 is FRNRAP in the germline V gene. CDR3 length: 13 amino acids. V was trimmed by 5 bases and J by 5 bases, leaving 12 bases between them. The CDR3, as DNA: TGTGCTAGTGGTCCCCGGGGGCCGGAGACCCAGTACTTC. Translated, it gives CASGPRGPETQYF.